This TCR beta chain stems from a study of T-cell memory formation after mild COVID-19. cDNA libraries for TCR alpha and TCR beta, carrying sample barcodes and UMIs, came from 5'RACE with constant-segment primers. MiXCR, run by TCRdb on the 5' RACE reads, gives a single entry per CDR3 protein. This table has around 300,000 distinct CDR3 sequences, about an eighth appearing once. The table lists this clonotype with a few counts. The CDR3 runs 18 residues. From germline, CDR1 is MNHNS and CDR2 SASEGT. V lost 7 bases to trimming and J lost 4 bases, with 25 bases between them. The sample taken for sequencing was PBMCs or a T cell subset sorted from them (not recorded which). This TCR was recovered from a man aged 18 to 29 who had mild COVID-19 (a few samples of this study predate the infection). Cell type and time point are not known. The chain recombines TRBV6-1 with TRBJ2-2; D may be TRBD1 (6 bases). CDR3: CASMKAIPAGALTGELFF. The CDR3 coding sequence is TGTGCCAGCATGAAAGCGATCCCCGCAGGGGCCCTCACCGGGGAGCTGTTTTTT.